This T cell receptor (beta chain) was documented in a study of regulatory T cells in long-lasting Graves disease (dated by TCRdb to the early 2020s). Some background on the complete study: To count as having persistent Graves' disease, a patient had to have received antithyroid drug treatment for over 5 years with TSH receptor autoantibodies remaining persistently positive. This study used TCR sequencing and RNA sequencing of peripheral blood to compare persistent Graves' disease patients against newly diagnosed Graves' disease patients. The study took place in China and was registered as a clinical trial. TCR sequencing covered roughly 13 persistent and roughly 20 newly diagnosed Graves' disease patients, some 35 samples in total. In the clinical cohort, patients with persistent Graves' disease had used antithyroid drugs for an average of roughly ten years. The research as a whole found: A larger number of public clonotypes was shared among persistent patients (about 2,700) than among newly diagnosed patients (about 990). Only peripheral blood was studied, because thyroid tissue, the primary lesion, was inaccessible. The authors noted that the small sample size was a limitation that may lower accuracy. TRBV28, TRBJ1-2 and TRBJ2-5 were preferentially used in persistent disease, while TRBV20-1 and TRBJ2-1 were favored in newly diagnosed disease. Compared with newly diagnosed patients, persistent Graves' disease patients had lower TCR Shannon entropy and fewer highly expanded clones, which suggests clonal expansion. Only the TCR beta chain was sequenced and analyzed.

The library was made by multiplex PCR. Data came from an Illumina HiSeq 4000. CDR3 regions were amplified by Arm-PCR with iRepertoire HTBI primers to construct TCR beta libraries. PCR products were gel purified before sequencing. In the source study's methods: A total of some 60 TRBV and about 13 TRBJ segments were identified across samples and were used for gene usage analysis of CDR3 amino acid clonotypes. Filtered high-quality paired reads were merged into contigs using COPE and FqMerger. BLAST was used to align contigs to the IMGT TRBV, TRBD and TRBJ reference genes, and CDR3 was defined following IMGT. Any clonotype with a frequency above 0.1% was classified as a highly expanded clone. Shannon entropy was used to measure repertoire diversity, and the Gini coefficient was used to measure V-J evenness. A clonotype found in more than one individual was treated as public. Through fastp at Q25 and MiXCR, TCRdb rebuilt clones from the public reads, retaining in-frame beta chains. Each CDR3 protein gets just one entry, which takes the most common genes and DNA from the rows behind it. What appears here as the V and J calls and clone size reflects TCRdb's work, not the paper's. This sample holds fewer than 400,000 distinct CDR3 sequences; around a fifth were observed only once. The ten largest clonotypes hold 25% to 35% of the sample.

Including cysteine and phenylalanine, the CDR3 has 19 amino acids. The CDR3 DNA has 57 bases and is translated from base 1. V is pared back by 0 bases and J by 2 bases, with 25 bases lying between the germline termini. Looking up the germline V gene (reference sequence) yields CDR1 DFQATT and CDR2 SNEGSKA. This sample's time point label indicates: persistent/refractory GD, antithyroid drugs over 5 years with positive TRAb. For both TCR sequencing and RNA sequencing, RNA was extracted from PBMCs using TRIzol. The diagnosis of Graves' disease followed American Thyroid Association guidelines. Patients for the study were recruited at an endocrinology department in Xi'an, China. Each patient gave 7.5 to 10 milliliters of peripheral blood, collected in an EDTA anticoagulant tube. Ficoll Paque Plus density gradient separation was used to isolate PBMCs, and no further T cell sorting was done. An Agilent 2100 Bioanalyzer and agarose gel were used to assess RNA quality, and a NanoDrop 2000 was used to measure RNA concentration.

This clonotype has just a few counts. Its antigen is not yet known. Within one base of it there is no much larger clone, and no base qualities were kept. The source was peripheral blood mononuclear cells (PBMCs), collected when the disease was refractory, from a patient treated with antithyroid drugs. Recombination joined TRBV20-1 with TRBJ2-5; TRBD1 could be the D gene, as 6 bases match. The TCR comes from a female donor with Graves disease. The nucleotide sequence reads TGCAGTGCTAGAGATCCTCAGGGGTCGGGACAAAGCTCACAAGAGACCCAGTACTTC. Its product reads: CSARDPQGSGQSSQETQYF.